Included here is one T cell receptor beta chain sequence, with context. Its target is not known. The sample is drawn from a study of cytomegalovirus exposure and HLA in healthy donors. Those who donated were healthy bone marrow donors. Study-wide results and limits: Apart from CMV serostatus, no immune exposure information was available. A likely sequencing artifact accounted for one observed cluster of highly shared sequence variants.

It was with 60 Vbeta and 13 Jbeta primers that the PCR ran. TCRdb keeps only in-frame clones here, not all; method: immunoSEQ multiplex PCR. Of 130,000 or so clones in the sample, more than 75% were seen once. This clonotype was obtained from a man aged 18 to 29 in good health and CMV-seropositive. The sample taken for sequencing was PBMCs.

The DNA for the CDR3 is TGTGCCAGTAGAAATGGAGGGGAAAAACTGTTTTTT. Its protein product is CASRNGGEKLFF. The rearrangement links TRBV19 to TRBJ1-4; D is uncertain. This CDR3 region has 12 residues. The germline CDR1 and CDR2 sequences are LNHDA and SQIVND (reference sequence). The V gene lost 6 bases and the J gene lost 8 bases, with 10 bases spanning the gap.